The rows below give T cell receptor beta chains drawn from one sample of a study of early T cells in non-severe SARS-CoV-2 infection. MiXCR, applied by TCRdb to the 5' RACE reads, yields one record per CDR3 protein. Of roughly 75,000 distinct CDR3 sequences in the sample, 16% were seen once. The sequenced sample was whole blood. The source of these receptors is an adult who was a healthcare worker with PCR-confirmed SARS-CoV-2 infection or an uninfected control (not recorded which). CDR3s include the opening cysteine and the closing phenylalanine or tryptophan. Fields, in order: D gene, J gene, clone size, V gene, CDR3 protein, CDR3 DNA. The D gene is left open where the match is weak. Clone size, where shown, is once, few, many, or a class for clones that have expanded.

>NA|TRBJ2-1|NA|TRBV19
CASSIITGEDEQFF
TGTGCCAGTAGTATAATTACAGGGGAGGATGAGCAGTTCTTC
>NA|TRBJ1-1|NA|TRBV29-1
CSVDPNRGAYTEAFF
TGCAGCGTTGATCCAAATCGGGGTGCTTACACTGAAGCTTTCTTT
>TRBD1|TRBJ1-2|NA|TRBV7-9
CASSKTGGNPFYGYTF
TGTGCCAGCAGCAAAACAGGGGGCAACCCCTTCTATGGCTACACCTTC
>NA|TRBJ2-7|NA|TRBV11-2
CASSSRVWYEQYF
TGTGCCAGCAGCTCCAGGGTCTGGTACGAGCAGTACTTC
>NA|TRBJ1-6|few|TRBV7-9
CASSFSSSGPAYNSPLHF
NA
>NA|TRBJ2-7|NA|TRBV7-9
CAGSPEGRVFEQYF
TGTGCCGGCAGCCCCGAGGGCAGGGTCTTTGAGCAGTACTTC
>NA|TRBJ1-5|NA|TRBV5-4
CASSLGGLRNQPQHF
TGTGCCAGCAGCTTGGGAGGGCTACGCAATCAGCCCCAGCATTTT
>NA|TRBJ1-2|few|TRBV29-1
CSVVAGYTF
TGCAGCGTTGTCGCCGGCTACACCTTC
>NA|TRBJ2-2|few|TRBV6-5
CASRGQNSNTGELFF
TGTGCCAGCCGTGGACAGAATTCGAACACCGGGGAGCTGTTTTTT
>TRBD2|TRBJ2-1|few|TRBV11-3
CASSPRTRTNEQFF
TGTGCCAGCAGCCCCCGGACTAGGACCAATGAGCAGTTCTTC
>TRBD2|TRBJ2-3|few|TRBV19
CASKKRGSTDTQYF
TGTGCCAGTAAGAAGCGGGGTAGCACAGATACGCAGTATTTT
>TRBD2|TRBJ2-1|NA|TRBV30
CASSRVAGFSYNEQFF
TGTGCCTCGTCACGGGTAGCGGGTTTCTCCTACAATGAGCAGTTCTTC
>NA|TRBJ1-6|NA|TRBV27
CASSFQGSSLLHF
TGTGCCAGCAGTTTTCAGGGGTCTTCACTCCTCCACTTT
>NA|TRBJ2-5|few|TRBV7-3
CASSLSGPGQETQYF
TGTGCCAGCAGCTTAAGCGGGCCGGGGCAAGAGACCCAGTACTTC
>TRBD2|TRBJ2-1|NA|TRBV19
CASSTGASGADEQFF
TGTGCCAGTAGTACGGGGGCTAGCGGGGCAGATGAGCAGTTCTTC
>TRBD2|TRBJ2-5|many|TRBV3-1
CASSLGLAGGQETQYF
TGTGCCAGCAGCCTCGGACTAGCGGGGGGCCAAGAGACCCAGTACTTC
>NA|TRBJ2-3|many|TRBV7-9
CASSLVGGPDTQYF
TGTGCCAGCAGCTTAGTCGGGGGCCCAGATACGCAGTATTTT
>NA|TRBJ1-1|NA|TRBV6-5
CASSRNTLGGRNTEAFF
TGTGCCAGCAGTCGCAATACCCTCGGGGGGAGGAACACTGAAGCTTTCTTT
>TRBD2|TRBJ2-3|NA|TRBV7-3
CASSSAGGTDTQYF
TGTGCCAGCAGCTCGGCGGGGGGTACAGATACGCAGTATTTT
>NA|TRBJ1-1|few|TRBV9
CASSVVGANTEAFF
TGTGCCAGCAGCGTCGTCGGGGCTAACACTGAAGCTTTCTTT
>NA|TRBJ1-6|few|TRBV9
CASSARPGASYNSPLHF
TGTGCCAGCAGCGCCCGGCCGGGGGCGTCCTATAATTCACCCCTCCACTTT
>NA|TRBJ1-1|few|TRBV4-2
CASSQDGLTAEAFF
TGTGCCAGCAGCCAAGATGGGTTAACAGCCGAAGCTTTCTTT
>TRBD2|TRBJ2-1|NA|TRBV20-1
CSATSSELAGRVGQFF
TGCAGTGCTACCTCGAGTGAGCTAGCGGGACGCGTAGGGCAGTTCTTC
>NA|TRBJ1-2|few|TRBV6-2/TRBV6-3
CASTGTYGYTF
TGTGCCAGTACAGGTACCTATGGCTACACCTTC
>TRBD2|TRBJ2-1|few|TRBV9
CASSSRLAFLYNEQFF
TGTGCCAGCAGCTCCCGACTAGCTTTCCTATACAATGAGCAGTTCTTC
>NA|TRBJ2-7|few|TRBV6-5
CASSYAGLTYEQYF
TGTGCCAGCAGTTACGCGGGACTGACCTACGAGCAGTACTTC
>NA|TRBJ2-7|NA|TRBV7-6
CASSARQYGVPYEQYF
TGTGCCAGCAGCGCAAGACAGTATGGGGTGCCCTACGAGCAGTACTTC